These T cell receptor beta chains were read from a single sample in a study of Ad26.COV2.S vaccination and SARS-CoV-2 variants. Sequenced by immunoSEQ multiplex PCR; TCRdb stores in-frame clones only, minus some. The table has some 340,000 clones, around 83% seen once. The material was peripheral blood, obtained in a trial of Ad26.COV2.S vaccine versus placebo. Receptors originate from a person aged 18-60 years who received the Ad26.COV2.S COVID-19 vaccine or a placebo. CDR3s include the opening cysteine and the closing phenylalanine or tryptophan. D genes are given only for firm matches. Size values are once, few and many counts, or a class for expanded clones, and some rows have none.

v_call: TRBV20-1
d_call: NA
clone_size: NA
j_call: TRBJ1-1
cdr3_aa: CSARQDTEAFF
cdr3_nt: TGCAGTGCTCGGCAGGACACTGAAGCTTTCTTT

v_call: TRBV6-5
d_call: NA
clone_size: once
j_call: TRBJ1-1
cdr3_aa: CASAGYTEAFF
cdr3_nt: TGTGCCAGCGCAGGGTACACTGAAGCTTTCTTT

v_call: TRBV6-5
d_call: NA
clone_size: NA
j_call: TRBJ2-4
cdr3_aa: CASSPAGSPNIQYF
cdr3_nt: TGTGCCAGCAGCCCGGCGGGTTCTCCAAACATTCAGTACTTC

v_call: TRBV4-3
d_call: NA
clone_size: NA
j_call: TRBJ1-1
cdr3_aa: CASSGVGAVTEAFF
cdr3_nt: TGCGCCAGCAGCGGGGTGGGGGCTGTCACTGAAGCTTTCTTT

v_call: TRBV6-5
d_call: NA
clone_size: NA
j_call: TRBJ2-1
cdr3_aa: CASIPDPYNEQFF
cdr3_nt: TGTGCCAGCATTCCCGATCCGTACAATGAGCAGTTCTTC

v_call: TRBV7-9
d_call: NA
clone_size: NA
j_call: TRBJ1-1
cdr3_aa: CASSLARENTEAFF
cdr3_nt: TGTGCCAGCAGCTTAGCGCGCGAGAACACTGAAGCTTTCTTT

v_call: TRBV6-5
d_call: NA
clone_size: NA
j_call: TRBJ1-5
cdr3_aa: CASNLLADSNQPQHF
cdr3_nt: TGTGCCAGCAATCTTTTGGCCGATAGCAATCAGCCCCAGCATTTT

v_call: TRBV12-5
d_call: NA
clone_size: NA
j_call: TRBJ2-7
cdr3_aa: CASGPRGYEQYF
cdr3_nt: TGTGCTAGTGGCCCTCGGGGGTACGAGCAGTACTTC

v_call: TRBV5-1
d_call: NA
clone_size: NA
j_call: TRBJ2-7
cdr3_aa: CASSLGPGRVYEQYF
cdr3_nt: TGCGCCAGCAGCTTGGGCCCGGGACGAGTTTACGAGCAGTACTTC

v_call: TRBV20-1
d_call: NA
clone_size: NA
j_call: TRBJ1-5
cdr3_aa: CSASVGAKANQPQHF
cdr3_nt: TGCAGTGCTAGTGTCGGCGCGAAAGCCAATCAGCCCCAGCATTTT

v_call: TRBV4-1
d_call: TRBD1
clone_size: NA
j_call: TRBJ1-1
cdr3_aa: CASSPGQAFTEAFF
cdr3_nt: TGCGCCAGCAGCCCCGGACAGGCCTTCACTGAAGCTTTCTTT

v_call: TRBV21-1
d_call: NA
clone_size: NA
j_call: TRBJ1-2
cdr3_aa: CASSELDGPYGYTF
cdr3_nt: TGTGCCAGCAGTGAACTAGACGGACCTTATGGCTACACCTTC

v_call: TRBV24-1
d_call: NA
clone_size: NA
j_call: TRBJ2-1
cdr3_aa: CATSDPTRNEQFF
cdr3_nt: TGTGCCACCAGTGACCCCACACGAAATGAGCAGTTCTTC

v_call: TRBV19
d_call: NA
clone_size: NA
j_call: TRBJ1-5
cdr3_aa: CASSTLGNSNQPQHF
cdr3_nt: TGTGCCAGTAGTACCCTAGGGAATAGCAATCAGCCCCAGCATTTT

v_call: TRBV25-1
d_call: NA
clone_size: NA
j_call: TRBJ1-1
cdr3_aa: CASSEQLNTEAFF
cdr3_nt: TGTGCCAGCAGTGAACAACTGAACACTGAAGCTTTCTTT

v_call: TRBV5-6
d_call: NA
clone_size: NA
j_call: TRBJ1-5
cdr3_aa: CASSLGSRANQPQHF
cdr3_nt: TGTGCCAGCAGCTTGGGGTCAAGGGCTAATCAGCCCCAGCATTTT

v_call: TRBV11-1
d_call: NA
clone_size: NA
j_call: TRBJ1-1
cdr3_aa: CASSWKMNTEAFF
cdr3_nt: TGTGCCAGCAGCTGGAAGATGAACACTGAAGCTTTCTTT

v_call: TRBV6-6
d_call: NA
clone_size: many
j_call: TRBJ1-1
cdr3_aa: CASSYGATEAFF
cdr3_nt: TGTGCCAGCAGTTACGGTGCCACGGAAGCTTTCTTT

v_call: TRBV11-3
d_call: NA
clone_size: NA
j_call: TRBJ2-5
cdr3_aa: CASSLGQKETQYF
cdr3_nt: TGTGCCAGCAGCTTGGGACAAAAAGAGACCCAGTACTTC

v_call: TRBV19
d_call: NA
clone_size: NA
j_call: TRBJ1-1
cdr3_aa: CASSIGRNWNTEAFF
cdr3_nt: TGTGCCAGTAGTATAGGTCGGAACTGGAACACTGAAGCTTTCTTT

v_call: TRBV15
d_call: NA
clone_size: NA
j_call: TRBJ2-7
cdr3_aa: CATSREITGEQYF
cdr3_nt: TGTGCCACCAGCAGAGAAATAACGGGCGAGCAGTACTTC

v_call: TRBV9
d_call: NA
clone_size: NA
j_call: TRBJ2-2
cdr3_aa: CASSVSGTGELFF
cdr3_nt: TGTGCCAGCAGCGTTTCTGGCACCGGGGAGCTGTTTTTT

v_call: TRBV3-1/TRBV3-2
d_call: TRBD2
clone_size: NA
j_call: TRBJ2-1
cdr3_aa: CASSFSGGTYNEQFF
cdr3_nt: TGTGCCAGCAGCTTCAGCGGGGGCACCTACAATGAGCAGTTCTTC

v_call: TRBV6-5
d_call: NA
clone_size: NA
j_call: TRBJ2-1
cdr3_aa: CASTATSSYNEQFF
cdr3_nt: TGTGCCAGCACGGCGACTAGCTCCTACAATGAGCAGTTCTTC

v_call: TRBV4-1
d_call: NA
clone_size: NA
j_call: TRBJ1-5
cdr3_aa: CASSHSGTYQPQHF
cdr3_nt: TGCGCCAGCAGCCATTCCGGGACCTATCAGCCCCAGCATTTT

v_call: TRBV5-1
d_call: NA
clone_size: NA
j_call: TRBJ2-3
cdr3_aa: CASSLMGGSTDTQYF
cdr3_nt: TGCGCCAGCAGCTTGATGGGGGGTAGCACAGATACGCAGTATTTT

v_call: TRBV3-1/TRBV3-2
d_call: TRBD1
clone_size: once
j_call: TRBJ1-2
cdr3_aa: CASSHRGLDRIGYGYTF
cdr3_nt: TGTGCCAGCAGCCACAGGGGGCTGGACCGAATTGGCTATGGCTACACCTTC

v_call: TRBV6-5
d_call: TRBD1
clone_size: NA
j_call: TRBJ1-2
cdr3_aa: CASRQRQGTYGYTF
cdr3_nt: TGTGCCAGCAGACAAAGACAGGGGACCTATGGCTACACCTTC

v_call: TRBV5-1
d_call: NA
clone_size: NA
j_call: TRBJ2-2
cdr3_aa: CASSGQAGFGELFF
cdr3_nt: TGCGCCAGCAGCGGACAAGCAGGGTTCGGGGAGCTGTTTTTT

v_call: TRBV7-2
d_call: NA
clone_size: NA
j_call: TRBJ2-5
cdr3_aa: CASRAVIQETQYF
cdr3_nt: TGTGCCAGCAGGGCGGTGATCCAAGAGACCCAGTACTTC

v_call: TRBV20-1
d_call: NA
clone_size: NA
j_call: TRBJ2-7
cdr3_aa: CSASIRSEQYF
cdr3_nt: TGCAGTGCTAGTATCAGATCGGAGCAGTACTTC

v_call: TRBV2
d_call: TRBD1
clone_size: NA
j_call: TRBJ1-6
cdr3_aa: CASSGDRVKLLHF
cdr3_nt: TGTGCCAGCAGTGGGGACAGGGTTAAACTCCTCCACTTT

v_call: TRBV20-1
d_call: TRBD2
clone_size: NA
j_call: TRBJ2-3
cdr3_aa: CSASVLAGSTDTQYF
cdr3_nt: TGCAGTGCTAGTGTACTAGCGGGGAGCACAGATACGCAGTATTTT

v_call: TRBV30
d_call: NA
clone_size: NA
j_call: TRBJ2-1
cdr3_aa: CAWSGGSFNEQFF
cdr3_nt: TGTGCCTGGAGTGGAGGAAGTTTCAATGAGCAGTTCTTC

v_call: TRBV24-1
d_call: TRBD1
clone_size: NA
j_call: TRBJ2-5
cdr3_aa: CATSDSGTEETQYF
cdr3_nt: TGTGCCACCAGTGATTCCGGGACAGAAGAGACCCAGTACTTC

v_call: TRBV6-5
d_call: TRBD1
clone_size: NA
j_call: TRBJ1-2
cdr3_aa: CASSYIAGQQYGYTF
cdr3_nt: TGTGCCAGCAGTTATATAGCGGGACAGCAATATGGCTACACCTTC

v_call: TRBV5-8
d_call: TRBD1
clone_size: once
j_call: TRBJ1-6
cdr3_aa: CASSSGQGYNSPLHF
cdr3_nt: TGTGCCAGCAGCTCGGGACAGGGCTATAATTCACCCCTCCACTTT

v_call: TRBV7-2
d_call: NA
clone_size: NA
j_call: TRBJ2-7
cdr3_aa: CASQLVKGGYEQYF
cdr3_nt: TGTGCCAGCCAATTGGTGAAGGGGGGCTACGAGCAGTACTTC